Sequencing of this TCR beta chain was carried out in a study of blood T cell repertoires in COVID-19. Study overall: Nucleic acid was either cDNA or gDNA, and it came from T cells, B-cell-depleted T cells, or PBMCs.

Profiled with immunoSEQ multiplex PCR; TCRdb holds only in-frame clones, not every one. The profile covers 250,000 to 350,000 clones, with about nine tenths appearing a single time and over 2% taken by the ten largest. CDR1 and CDR2 (germline): SGHVS, FQNEAQ. V lost 4 bases, J lost 0 bases, and 14 bases lay in between. The CDR3 covers 16 residues. The sample was peripheral blood. This rearrangement joins TRBV7-8 to TRBJ2-3; D is unclear. The TCR comes from a woman aged 30 to 39 with COVID-19, enrolled during active disease. This CDR3 is CASSSPVAPSTDTQYF. In DNA, the CDR3 is TGTGCCAGCAGCTCCCCGGTAGCCCCCAGCACAGATACGCAGTATTTT.